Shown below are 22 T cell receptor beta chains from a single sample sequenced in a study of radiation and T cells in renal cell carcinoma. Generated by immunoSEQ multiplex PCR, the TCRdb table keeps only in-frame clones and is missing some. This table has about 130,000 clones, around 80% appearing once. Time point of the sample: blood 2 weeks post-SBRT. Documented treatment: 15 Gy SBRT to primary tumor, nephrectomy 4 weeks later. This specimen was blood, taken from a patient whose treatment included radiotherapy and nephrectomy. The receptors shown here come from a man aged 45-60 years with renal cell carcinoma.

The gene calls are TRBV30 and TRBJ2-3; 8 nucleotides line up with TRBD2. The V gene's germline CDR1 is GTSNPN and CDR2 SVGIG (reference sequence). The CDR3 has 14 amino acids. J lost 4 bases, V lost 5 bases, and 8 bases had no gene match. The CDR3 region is CAWGRTSWADTQYF. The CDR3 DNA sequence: TGTGCCTGGGGCAGGACTAGCTGGGCAGATACGCAGTATTTT.

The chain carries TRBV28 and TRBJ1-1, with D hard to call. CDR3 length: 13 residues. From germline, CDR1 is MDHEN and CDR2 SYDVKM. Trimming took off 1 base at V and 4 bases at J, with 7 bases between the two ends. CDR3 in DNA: TGTGCCAGCAGTTTATCCAGGAGCACTGAAGCTTTCTTT. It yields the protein CASSLSRSTEAFF.

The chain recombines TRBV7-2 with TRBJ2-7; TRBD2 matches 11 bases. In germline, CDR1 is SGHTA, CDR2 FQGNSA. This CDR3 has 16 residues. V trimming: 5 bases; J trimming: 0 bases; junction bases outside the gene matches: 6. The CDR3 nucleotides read TGTGCCAGCAGCACTAGCGGGAGCGACACCTCCTACGAGCAGTACTTC. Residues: CASSTSGSDTSYEQYF. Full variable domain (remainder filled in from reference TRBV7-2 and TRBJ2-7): GAGVSQSPSNKVTEKGKDVELRCDPISGHTALYWYRQSLGQGLEFLIYFQGNSAPDKSGLPSDRFSAERTGGSVSTLTIQRTQQEDSAVYLCASSTSGSDTSYEQYFGPGTRLTVT.

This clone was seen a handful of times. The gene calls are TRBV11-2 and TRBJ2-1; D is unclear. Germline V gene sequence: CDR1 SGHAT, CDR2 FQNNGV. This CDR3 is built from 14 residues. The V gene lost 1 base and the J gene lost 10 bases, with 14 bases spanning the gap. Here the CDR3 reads CASSLAGNRREQFF. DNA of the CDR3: TGTGCCAGCAGCTTAGCGGGCAATAGAAGGGAGCAGTTCTTC.

The CDR3 DNA sequence: TGCAGCGTTGAACCCCGGGCTAGTACAGATACGCAGTATTTT. Translating it yields CSVEPRASTDTQYF. This chain links TRBV29-1 with TRBJ2-3; no reliable D call. Per the germline V gene, CDR1 is SQVTM and CDR2 is ANQGSEA. V shed 2 bases and J shed 3 bases, with 12 bases lying between them. The CDR3 spans 14 residues.

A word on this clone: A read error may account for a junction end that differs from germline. The CDR3 is CASRQIRGPINIQYF. The CDR3 DNA reads as TGCGCCAGCAGGCAAATCAGGGGCCCCATAAACATTCAGTACTTC. V is TRBV11-2 and J is TRBJ2-4; TRBD1 is a possible D gene (6 bases). Looked up from germline, CDR1 is SGHAT and CDR2 is FQNNGV. There are 15 residues in the CDR3.

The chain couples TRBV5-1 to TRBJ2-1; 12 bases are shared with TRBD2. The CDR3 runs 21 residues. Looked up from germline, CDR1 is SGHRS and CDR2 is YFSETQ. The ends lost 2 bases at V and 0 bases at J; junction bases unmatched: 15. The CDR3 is CASSLKRGLAGQKSSYNEQFF. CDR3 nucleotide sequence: TGCGCCAGCAGCTTAAAACGAGGACTAGCGGGGCAAAAGAGCTCCTACAATGAGCAGTTCTTC.

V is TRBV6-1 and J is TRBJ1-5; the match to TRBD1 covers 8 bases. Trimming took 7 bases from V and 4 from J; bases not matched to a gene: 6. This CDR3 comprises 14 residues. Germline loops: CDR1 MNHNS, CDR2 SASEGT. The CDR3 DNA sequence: TGTGCCAGCAAGGGACAGGAGATTAATCAGCCCCAGCATTTT. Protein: CASKGQEINQPQHF.

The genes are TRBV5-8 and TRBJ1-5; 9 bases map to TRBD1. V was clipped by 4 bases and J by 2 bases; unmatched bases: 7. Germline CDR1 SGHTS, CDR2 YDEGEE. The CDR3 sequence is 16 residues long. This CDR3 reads CASSPGQGGGNQPQHF. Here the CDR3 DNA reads TGTGCCAGCAGCCCGGGACAGGGCGGGGGCAATCAGCCCCAGCATTTT.

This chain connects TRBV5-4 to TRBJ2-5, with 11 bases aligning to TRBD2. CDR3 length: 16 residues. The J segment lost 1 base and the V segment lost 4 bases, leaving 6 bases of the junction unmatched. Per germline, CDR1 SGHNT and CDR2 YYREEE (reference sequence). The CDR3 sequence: CASSAGLAGPQETQYF. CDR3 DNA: TGTGCCAGCAGCGCCGGACTAGCGGGTCCCCAAGAGACCCAGTACTTC.

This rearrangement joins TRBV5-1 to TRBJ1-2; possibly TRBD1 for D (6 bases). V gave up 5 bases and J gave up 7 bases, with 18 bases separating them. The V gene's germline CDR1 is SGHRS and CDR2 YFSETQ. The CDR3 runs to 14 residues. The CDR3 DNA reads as TGCGCCAGCAGTTCCGGGACACGAGAAGGTGGCTACACCTTC. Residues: CASSSGTREGGYTF.

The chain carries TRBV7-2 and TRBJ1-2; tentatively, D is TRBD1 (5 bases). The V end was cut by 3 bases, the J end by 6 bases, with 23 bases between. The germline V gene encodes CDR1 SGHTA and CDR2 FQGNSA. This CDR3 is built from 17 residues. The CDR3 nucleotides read TGTGCCAGCAGCTTGGACCTCCTTAGGGGCTCGGGCCATGGCTACACCTTC. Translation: CASSLDLLRGSGHGYTF. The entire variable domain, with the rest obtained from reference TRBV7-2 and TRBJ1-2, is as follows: GAGVSQSPSNKVTEKGKDVELRCDPISGHTALYWYRQSLGQGLEFLIYFQGNSAPDKSGLPSDRFSAERTGGSVSTLTIQRTQQEDSAVYLCASSLDLLRGSGHGYTFGSGTRLTVV.

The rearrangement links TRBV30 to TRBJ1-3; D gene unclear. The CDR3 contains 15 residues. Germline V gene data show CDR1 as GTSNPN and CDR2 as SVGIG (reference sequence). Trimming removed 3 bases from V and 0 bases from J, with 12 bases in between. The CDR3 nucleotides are TGTGCCTGGAGCACCCGACGGTCCTCTGGAAACACCATATATTTT. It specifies CAWSTRRSSGNTIYF.

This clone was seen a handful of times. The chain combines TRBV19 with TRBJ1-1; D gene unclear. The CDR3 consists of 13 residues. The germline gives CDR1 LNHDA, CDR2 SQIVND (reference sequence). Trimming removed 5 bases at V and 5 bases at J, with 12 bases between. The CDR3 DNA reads TGTGCCAGTAGTCTCCGGACGAGGACTGAAGCTTTCTTT. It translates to CASSLRTRTEAFF.

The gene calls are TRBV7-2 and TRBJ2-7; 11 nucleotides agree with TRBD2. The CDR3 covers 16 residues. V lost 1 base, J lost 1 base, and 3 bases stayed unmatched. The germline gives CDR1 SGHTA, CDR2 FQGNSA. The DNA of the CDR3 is TGTGCCAGCAGCTTAGGAGGACTAGCGGGTTCCTACGAGCAGTACTTC. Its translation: CASSLGGLAGSYEQYF.

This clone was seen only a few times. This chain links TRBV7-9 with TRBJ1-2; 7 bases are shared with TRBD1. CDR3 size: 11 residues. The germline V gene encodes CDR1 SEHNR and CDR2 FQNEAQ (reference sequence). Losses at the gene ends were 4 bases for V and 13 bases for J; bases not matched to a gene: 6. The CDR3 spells CASSYGQEITF. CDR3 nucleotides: TGTGCCAGCAGCTATGGACAGGAGATCACCTTC.

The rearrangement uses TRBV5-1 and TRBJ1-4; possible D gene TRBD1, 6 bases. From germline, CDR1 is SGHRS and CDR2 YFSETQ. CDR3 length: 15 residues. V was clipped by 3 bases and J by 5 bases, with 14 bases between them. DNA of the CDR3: TGCGCCAGCAGCTCCCTAGGTACAGGGAATGAAAAACTGTTTTTT. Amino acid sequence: CASSSLGTGNEKLFF.

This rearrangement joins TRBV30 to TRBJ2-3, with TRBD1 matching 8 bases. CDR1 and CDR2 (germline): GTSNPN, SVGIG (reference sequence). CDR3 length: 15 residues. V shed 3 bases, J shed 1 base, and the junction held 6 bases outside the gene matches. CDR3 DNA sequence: TGTGCCTGGAGCGCAAGGGGACAGGGCACAGATACGCAGTATTTT. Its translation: CAWSARGQGTDTQYF.

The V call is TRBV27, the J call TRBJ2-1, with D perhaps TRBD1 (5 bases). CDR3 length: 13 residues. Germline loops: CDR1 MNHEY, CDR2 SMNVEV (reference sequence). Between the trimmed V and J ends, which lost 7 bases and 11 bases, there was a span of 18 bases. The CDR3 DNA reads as TGTGCCAGCACCATACCCGGACAACCTAAGCAGTTCTTC. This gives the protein CASTIPGQPKQFF.

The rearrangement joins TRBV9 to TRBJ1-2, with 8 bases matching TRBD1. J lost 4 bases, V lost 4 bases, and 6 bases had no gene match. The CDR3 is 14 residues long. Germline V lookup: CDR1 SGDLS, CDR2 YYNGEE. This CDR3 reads CASSPTTGVYGYTF. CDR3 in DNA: TGTGCCAGCAGCCCGACGACAGGGGTCTATGGCTACACCTTC.

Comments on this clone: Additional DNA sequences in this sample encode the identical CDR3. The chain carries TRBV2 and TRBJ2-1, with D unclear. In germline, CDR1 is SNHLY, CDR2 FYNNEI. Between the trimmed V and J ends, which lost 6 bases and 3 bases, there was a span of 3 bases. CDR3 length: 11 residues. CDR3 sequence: CASRGYNEQFF. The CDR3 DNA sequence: TGTGCCAGCAGGGGCTACAATGAGCAGTTCTTC.

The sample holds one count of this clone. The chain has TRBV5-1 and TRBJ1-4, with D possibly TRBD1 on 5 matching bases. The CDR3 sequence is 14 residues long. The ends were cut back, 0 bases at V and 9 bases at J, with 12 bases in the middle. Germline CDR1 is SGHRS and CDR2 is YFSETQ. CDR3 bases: TGCGCCAGCAGCTTGGCTGGGGACGGGAAAAAACTGTTTTTT. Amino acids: CASSLAGDGKKLFF.